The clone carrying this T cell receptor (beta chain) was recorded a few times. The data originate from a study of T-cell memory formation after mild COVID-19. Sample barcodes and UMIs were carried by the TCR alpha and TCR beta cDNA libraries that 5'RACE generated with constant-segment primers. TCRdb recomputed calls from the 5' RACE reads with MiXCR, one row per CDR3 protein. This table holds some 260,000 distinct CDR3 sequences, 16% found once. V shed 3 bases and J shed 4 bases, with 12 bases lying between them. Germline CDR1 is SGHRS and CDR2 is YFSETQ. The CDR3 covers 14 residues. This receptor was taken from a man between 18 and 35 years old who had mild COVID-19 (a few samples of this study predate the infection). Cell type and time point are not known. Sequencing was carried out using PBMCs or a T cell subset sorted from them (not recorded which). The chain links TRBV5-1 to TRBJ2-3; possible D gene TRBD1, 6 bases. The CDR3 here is CASSYPQGSDTQYF. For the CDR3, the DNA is TGCGCCAGCAGCTACCCACAGGGTTCAGATACGCAGTATTTT.